Listed below are T cell receptor beta chains from one sample, sequenced in a study of neoadjuvant anti-PD-1 for oral cavity cancer. The repertoire was sequenced with immunoSEQ multiplex PCR; TCRdb's copy has only in-frame clones and lacks some. The data show around 65,000 clones, with approximately 87% seen just once and around 2.8% held by the top ten. The specimen comprised PBMCs, sampled after nivolumab (anti-PD-1) treatment. Receptor source: a person aged 40 to 85 with oral cavity squamous cell carcinoma. Each CDR3 is given with its conserved first and last residue. Fields, in order: CDR3 protein, CDR3 DNA, J gene, V gene, clone size, D gene. The D gene is left open where the match is weak. Not every row has a clone size; where given, it reads once, few, many or a size class.

CASSPGELYYNEQFF TGTGCCAGCAGCCCGGGGGAACTATATTACAATGAGCAGTTCTTC TRBJ2-1 TRBV7-3 . .
CASSEPGEGSGYTF TGCGCCAGCAGCGAACCGGGCGAGGGGTCTGGCTACACCTTC TRBJ1-2 TRBV5-1 . .
CASSFRAGANNEQFF TGCGCCAGCAGCTTTAGAGCAGGGGCGAACAATGAGCAGTTCTTC TRBJ2-1 TRBV5-1 once .
CASSFRGNSYEQYF TGCGCCAGCAGCTTCCGTGGGAACTCCTACGAGCAGTACTTC TRBJ2-7 TRBV5-1 . .
CTSSQDAGTGYNSPLHF TGCACCAGCAGCCAAGATGCGGGAACGGGGTATAATTCACCCCTCCACTTT TRBJ1-6 TRBV1 . .
CASSVGYSGANVLTF TGTGCCAGCAGTGTGGGCTACTCTGGGGCCAACGTCCTGACTTTC TRBJ2-6 TRBV6-1 . .
CASSSGGSIYEQYF TGTGCCAGCAGCTCAGGGGGCAGCATCTACGAGCAGTACTTC TRBJ2-7 TRBV5-5 once TRBD1
CASSEILGYTQYF TGTGCCAGCAGTGAAATTTTGGGCTATACGCAGTATTTT TRBJ2-3 TRBV6-1 . .
CASSPGPGHGYTF TGTGCCAGCAGCCCGGGACCAGGACATGGCTACACCTTC TRBJ1-2 TRBV7-3 . .
CASRGREQFF TGTGCCAGCAGGGGCCGGGAGCAGTTCTTC TRBJ2-1 TRBV6-5 . .
CASSLYPRGAGRAGSEQYF TGTGCCAGCAGCCTATACCCCCGGGGGGCCGGGAGGGCCGGAAGCGAGCAGTACTTC TRBJ2-7 TRBV7-6 . TRBD2
CATSLADRPGRGYTF TGTGCCACCTCTCTAGCTGACAGGCCGGGGAGGGGCTACACCTTC TRBJ1-2 TRBV6-1 . .
CASSNAGGIGNTEAFF TGTGCCAGTAGTAACGCAGGAGGGATAGGGAACACTGAAGCTTTCTTT TRBJ1-1 TRBV19 few .
CASSISGDTEAFF TGTGCCAGTAGTATATCAGGGGACACTGAAGCTTTCTTT TRBJ1-1 TRBV19 . .
CASSLVTQGSYNEQFF TGTGCCAGCAGCTTGGTAACCCAGGGCTCCTACAATGAGCAGTTCTTC TRBJ2-1 TRBV5-8 . .
CASSRFTRGANQPQHF TGTGCCAGCAGCCGATTCACACGGGGGGCGAATCAGCCCCAGCATTTT TRBJ1-5 TRBV7-9 . .
CASSFAYGSEQYF TGTGCCAGTAGTTTCGCCTACGGTAGCGAGCAGTACTTC TRBJ2-7 TRBV19 . .